The 25 T cell receptor beta chains below all came from one sample that was sequenced in a study of T cell repertoires in cytomegalovirus infection. No antigen has been identified for these receptors. TCRdb processed the reads anew with MiXCR; each CDR3 protein has one entry. The sample has about 500,000 distinct CDR3 sequences; 30% to 40% are singletons. This specimen was cultured PBMCs, taken from culture after CMV antigen stimulation. All receptors derive from a human donor in good health (CMV status not recorded). Some clones in this sample may be carry-over from other donors' samples.

This chain uses TRBV19 with TRBJ2-5; 9 positions match TRBD1. CDR1 is LNHDA and CDR2 is SQIVND in the germline V gene (reference sequence). CDR3 length: 16 amino acids. V was pared by 7 bases and J by 4 bases, with 13 bases of the junction left unmatched. The DNA for the CDR3 is TGTGCCAGTACCCTGACAGGGGGAAGCTCGAGAGAGACCCAGTACTTC. It specifies CASTLTGGSSRETQYF.

This clonotype showed up just a few times. This sequence joins TRBV5-4 and TRBJ2-3, with no clear D. Germline-derived CDR1 and CDR2 are SGHNT and YYREEE (reference sequence). This CDR3 has 13 amino acids. V was shortened by 0 bases and J by 3 bases, with 5 bases between the two germline ends. The CDR3 sequence: CASSLGATDTQYF. The CDR3 DNA is TGTGCCAGCAGCTTGGGGGCTACAGATACGCAGTATTTT.

This clonotype was recorded a few times. The rearrangement uses TRBV6-5 and TRBJ2-6; D remains ambiguous. Germline V gives CDR1 MNHEY, CDR2 SVGAGI. The CDR3 length is 16 residues. Trimming removed 0 bases from V and 4 bases from J, with 10 bases in between. The CDR3 here is CASSYSVSTGANVLTF. The DNA for the CDR3 is TGTGCCAGCAGTTACTCGGTATCGACGGGGGCCAACGTCCTGACTTTC.

The J gene is TRBJ1-1, the V gene TRBV7-9, with TRBD1 identical over 7 bases. The CDR3 is 14 amino acids. The trim removed 5 bases at V and 6 bases at J, leaving 9 bases unmatched. CDR1 SEHNR and CDR2 FQNEAQ come from the germline V gene (reference sequence). The CDR3 DNA sequence: TGTGCCAGCAGCCAGGACAGGTCCACCTCTGAAGCTTTCTTT. Residues: CASSQDRSTSEAFF.

J is TRBJ2-7 and V is TRBV6-2 or TRBV6-3, with D perhaps TRBD2 (5 bases). The CDR3 contains 15 residues. The germline CDR1 and CDR2 sequences are MNHEY and SVGEGT. Trimming left V 3 bases short and J 2 bases short, with 14 bases between. This chain's CDR3 is CASSYNEAETYEQYV. CDR3 coding DNA: TGTGCCAGCAGTTATAATGAAGCGGAGACCTACGAGCAGTACGTC.

This clonotype was recorded once. The chain carries TRBV20-1 and TRBJ2-4; D not resolved. The CDR3 spans 13 residues. Per germline, CDR1 DFQATT and CDR2 SNEGSKA (reference sequence). The V and J ends lost 2 bases and 0 bases respectively, with 5 bases between them. The CDR3 protein is CSARTEAKNIQYF. The CDR3 nucleotides read TGCAGTGCTAGAACGGAAGCCAAAAACATTCAGTACTTC.

The chain recombines TRBV12-3 or TRBV12-4 with TRBJ1-5; D call uncertain. The CDR3 spans 13 residues. The V end was cut by 7 bases, the J end by 2 bases, with 9 bases between. CDR3 protein: CASTIGGNQPQHF. The CDR3, as DNA: TGTGCCAGCACGATTGGCGGCAATCAGCCCCAGCATTTT.

This rearrangement joins TRBV5-1 to TRBJ1-1; 9 bases match TRBD1. J gave up 1 base and V 6 bases, and 4 bases lay outside the gene matches. Germline V CDR1 and CDR2: SGHRS, YFSETQ. This CDR3 contains 14 residues. This chain's CDR3 is CASTKTGGNTEAFF. CDR3 DNA sequence: TGCGCCAGCACTAAGACAGGGGGGAACACTGAAGCTTTCTTT.

This clonotype came up a few times. The chain links TRBV7-2 to TRBJ2-1; 11 nucleotides line up with TRBD2. The CDR3 has 22 amino acids. J was trimmed by 0 bases and V by 2 bases; bases with no gene match: 18. CDR1 and CDR2 (germline): SGHTA, FQGNSA. In DNA form, the CDR3 reads TGTGCCAGCAGCTTATTCGCCTTGTCGGGGACTAGCGGATGGAGCTCCTACAATGAGCAGTTCTTC. Protein: CASSLFALSGTSGWSSYNEQFF.

This clonotype appeared a few times. This chain joins TRBV6-2 or TRBV6-3 and TRBJ1-2, with 7 positions matching TRBD1. The ends lost 7 bases at V and 0 bases at J; junction bases unmatched: 14. Looked up from germline, CDR1 is MNHEY and CDR2 is SVGEGT. The CDR3 contains 17 residues. The CDR3 loop reads CASITGGQLSANYGYTF. CDR3 coding DNA: TGTGCCAGCATCACTGGGGGACAGCTATCGGCTAACTATGGCTACACCTTC.

The chain employs TRBV4-1 and TRBJ2-6; D remains ambiguous. CDR1 MGHRA and CDR2 YSYEKL come from the germline V gene. With 6 bases removed from V and 0 bases from J, the gap between germline ends came to 6 bases. This CDR3 spans 14 amino acids. This CDR3 reads CASSQYSGANVLTF. CDR3 DNA: TGCGCCAGCAGTCAATACTCTGGGGCCAACGTCCTGACTTTC.

The chain carries TRBV19 and TRBJ2-1; possibly TRBD2 for D (6 bases). The CDR3 is made up of 16 amino acids. Trimming removed 3 bases at V and 0 bases at J, with 12 bases between. Germline CDR1 is LNHDA and CDR2 is SQIVND (reference sequence). The DNA for the CDR3 is TGTGCCAGTAGTATCGGAGGGTTGCGCTCCTACAATGAGCAGTTCTTC. Amino acid sequence: CASSIGGLRSYNEQFF. The full variable domain, rest sourced from reference TRBV19 and TRBJ2-1, is DGGITQSPKYLFRKEGQNVTLSCEQNLNHDAMYWYRQDPGQGLRLIYYSQIVNDFQKGDIAEGYSVSREKKESFPLTVTSAQKNPTAFYLCASSIGGLRSYNEQFFGPGTRLTVL.

This clonotype has a handful of counts. This rearrangement joins TRBV29-1 to TRBJ2-7; either TRBD1 or TRBD2 may supply D (5 bases each). CDR1 and CDR2 (germline): SQVTM, ANQGSEA. V dropped 5 bases and J dropped 1 base, with 12 bases sitting between them. CDR3 length equals 13 residues. CDR3 in amino acids: CSVPRDASYEQYV. DNA of the CDR3: TGCAGCGTTCCCCGGGACGCTTCCTACGAGCAGTACGTC.

The J gene is TRBJ2-7, the V gene TRBV28, with 7 bases that match TRBD1. Germline V CDR1 and CDR2: MDHEN, SYDVKM. Losses at the gene ends were 5 bases for V and 2 bases for J; bases not matched to a gene: 6. The CDR3 contains 14 residues. The CDR3 coding sequence is TGTGCCAGCAGTCTCCGGGACAGAGCCTACGAGCAGTACTTC. Its protein product is CASSLRDRAYEQYF.

The chain uses TRBV4-2 and TRBJ2-3; D unresolved. CDR1 and CDR2 (germline): LGHNA, YNFKEQ. The V end lost 4 bases, the J end lost 0 bases, and 14 bases lay between the germline ends. The CDR3 covers 16 residues. DNA for the CDR3: TGTGCCAGCAGCCCAGACTGGCTAGTTAGCACAGATACGCAGTATTTT. Encoded protein: CASSPDWLVSTDTQYF.

The chain is built from TRBV27 and TRBJ1-4, with D tentatively TRBD1 (5 bases). Germline loops: CDR1 MNHEY, CDR2 SMNVEV (reference sequence). This CDR3 contains 17 residues. The V and J ends lost 6 bases and 5 bases respectively, with 22 bases between them. The DNA of the CDR3 is TGTGCCAGCAGCCCAGCTACCTCCGGGACGTCGAATGAAAAACTGTTTTTT. Residues: CASSPATSGTSNEKLFF.

This clonotype was seen a handful of times. The chain has TRBV12-3 or TRBV12-4 and TRBJ2-3, with D possibly being TRBD1 (5 bases). CDR3 size: 14 residues. The germline V and J ends were trimmed by 2 bases and 4 bases, with 10 bases remaining between them. The CDR3 DNA reads as TGTGCCAGCAGTTTAAGGGGATGGCCAGATACGCAGTATTTT. Translation gives CASSLRGWPDTQYF.

This clonotype has a handful of counts. This rearrangement joins TRBV6-1 to TRBJ2-7, with D possibly TRBD1 on 5 matching bases. The CDR3 is 16 residues long. CDR1 MNHNS and CDR2 SASEGT come from the germline V gene. V was trimmed by 1 base and J by 0 bases, leaving 13 bases between them. The CDR3 is CASSEGGYLNSYEQYV. CDR3 sequence (DNA): TGTGCCAGCAGTGAAGGGGGCTACCTTAACTCCTACGAGCAGTACGTC.

This clonotype was observed a few times. The chain employs TRBV29-1 and TRBJ2-4; 10 bases match TRBD1. Germline values: CDR1 SQVTM, CDR2 ANQGSEA. V was clipped by 7 bases and J by 8 bases; unmatched bases: 8. CDR3 length: 13 amino acids. The DNA for the CDR3 is TGCAGCGCCGCGGGACAGGGGAGGGACATTCAGTACTTC. It is translated as CSAAGQGRDIQYF.

This clonotype was seen a single time. This rearrangement joins TRBV5-4 to TRBJ2-3; 11 positions match TRBD2. Germline CDR1 SGHNT, CDR2 YYREEE (reference sequence). Trimming removed 5 bases from V and 3 bases from J; junction bases left unmatched: 8. The CDR3 runs to 16 residues. The CDR3 nucleotides are TGTGCCAGCAGAGTTAGCGGGAGGGCCGGAACAGATACGCAGTATTTT. Amino acids: CASRVSGRAGTDTQYF.

The J gene is TRBJ2-5, the V gene TRBV20-1; 11 bases agree with TRBD2. J gave up 4 bases and V 1 base, and 8 bases lay outside the gene matches. Germline CDR1 reads DFQATT; CDR2 reads SNEGSKA (reference sequence). This CDR3 comprises 16 residues. CDR3 region: CSARGSGRASGETQYF. CDR3 nucleotide sequence: TGCAGTGCTAGAGGTAGCGGGAGGGCCTCAGGAGAGACCCAGTACTTC.

The chain combines TRBV5-4 with TRBJ2-2; D not certain. Trimming stripped 5 bases from V and 0 bases from J, with 11 bases between. Per the germline V gene, CDR1 is SGHNT and CDR2 is YYREEE (reference sequence). The CDR3 consists of 15 residues. The CDR3 spells CASSPDGTNTGELFF. The CDR3 nucleotides read TGTGCCAGCAGTCCAGACGGTACGAACACCGGGGAGCTGTTTTTT.

The chain carries TRBV28 and TRBJ2-3, with 12 bases that match TRBD2. Trimming took 3 bases from V and 0 from J; bases not matched to a gene: 13. Germline V gives CDR1 MDHEN, CDR2 SYDVKM. CDR3 size: 20 residues. Here the CDR3 reads CASSLELVASGRASTDTQYF. The DNA of the CDR3 is TGTGCCAGCAGTTTGGAACTCGTGGCTAGCGGGAGGGCTAGCACAGATACGCAGTATTTT.

This clonotype was found many times. The rearrangement joins TRBV7-2 to TRBJ2-5, with TRBD1 matching 11 bases. Germline CDR1 and CDR2: SGHTA and FQGNSA. CDR3 size: 19 residues. V lost 5 bases to trimming and J lost 5 bases; unmatched junction nucleotides: 19. This chain's CDR3 is CASSPSPLSPDRGQETQYF. The CDR3 bases are TGTGCCAGCAGCCCTAGTCCCCTTAGTCCGGACAGGGGGCAGGAGACCCAGTACTTC.

The chain joins TRBV12-3 or TRBV12-4 to TRBJ1-3, with TRBD1 matching over 10 bases. J lost 5 bases, V lost 0 bases, and 4 bases had no gene match. There are 16 residues in the CDR3. The CDR3 reads CASSLARTGGRNTIYF. The CDR3 DNA reads TGTGCCAGCAGTTTAGCCCGGACAGGGGGTAGAAACACCATATATTTT.